This TCR beta chain is drawn from a study of quantifying T cell responses using KT2 cells. Whole-study context: RNA was reverse transcribed with TCR alpha and beta constant-region primers.

Unfractionated PBMC were spiked with known numbers of KT2 clone cells. Different KT2-to-PBMC ratios were created with a constant PBMC count. The cDNA 3' end received a ligated oligonucleotide with a UMI. First-round PCR used around 4 cycles and beta primers RC1.1 and RC1.2 covering TRBC1 and TRBC2. Starting with the second PCR, alpha and beta TCR chains went through separate processing. TCRdb redid the calling of the UMI-ligation and nested PCR reads with MiXCR, one entry per CDR3 protein. The table shows more than 55,000 distinct CDR3 sequences, with 9% to 15% occurring only once. In this sample, this clonotype turned up once. The source material was PBMCs spiked with cells of the T cell clone KT2. The sequence was collected from a human donor.

In nucleotides, the CDR3 is TGTGCCAGCAGTCAGACTAGTAGCCAGACCCAGTACTTC. Its translation is CASSQTSSQTQYF. V gene TRBV6-5 combines with J gene TRBJ2-5, with D possibly being TRBD2 (6 bases). Per the germline V gene, CDR1 is MNHEY and CDR2 is SVGAGI. The V end lost 5 bases, the J end lost 6 bases, and 13 bases lay between the germline ends. The CDR3 is 13 amino acids.